The 14 T cell receptor beta chains in this list originate from one sample, sequenced in a study of blood T cell repertoires in COVID-19 (dated by TCRdb to between 2020 and 2021). Library prep was done by the immunoSEQ multiplex PCR assay. Imported from immuneACCESS, the table was reduced by TCRdb to in-frame sequences with V and J called. These copies leave out some clones; in studies compared against another copy, an unresolved V gene accounts for under half, and the cause of the remainder is not known. This sample gives tens of thousands of clones in total; about 96% of them show up just once. 3.5% to 5% of the sample is in the top ten clones. The specimen sequenced was peripheral blood. These receptors were obtained from a human donor with active COVID-19. The donor label of this sample is uncertain.

V gene TRBV5-8 combines with J gene TRBJ1-5; possibly TRBD1 for D (5 bases). Trimming shortened V by 0 bases and J by 6 bases, and 19 bases separated the two germline ends. This CDR3 is 17 amino acids long. Germline CDR1 reads SGHTS; CDR2 reads YDEGEE. This chain's CDR3 is CASSLAAGIRLGQPQHF. The CDR3 nucleotides are TGTGCCAGCAGCTTGGCGGCAGGGATAAGACTCGGTCAGCCCCAGCATTTT.

V usage is TRBV15 and J usage is TRBJ1-1; D possibly corresponds to TRBD1 (5 bases). V was shortened by 0 bases and J by 4 bases, with 15 bases between the two germline ends. Germline CDR1 LNHNV, CDR2 YYDKDF (reference sequence). This CDR3 comprises 16 residues. The CDR3 loop reads CATSRDQATRGTEAFF. As DNA, the CDR3 is TGTGCCACCAGCAGAGATCAGGCGACTAGGGGCACTGAAGCTTTCTTT.

J is TRBJ2-7 and V is TRBV28, with 9 bases that match TRBD2. The V gene end was trimmed by 4 bases and the J gene end by 1 base; junction bases not matched to a gene: 5. Germline lookup yields CDR1 MDHEN and CDR2 SYDVKM. CDR3 length: 15 amino acids. As DNA, the CDR3 is TGTGCCAGCAGTTCCGGAGCGGGAGGATCCTACGAGCAGTACTTC. Translating gives CASSSGAGGSYEQYF.

The gene calls are TRBV28 and TRBJ2-7, with 7 positions matching TRBD1. The CDR3 loop spans 14 amino acids. Trimming cost V 2 bases and J 9 bases; bases outside gene matches: 10. From germline, CDR1 is MDHEN and CDR2 SYDVKM. CDR3 DNA: TGTGCCAGCAGTTTACAACAGGGGCAACTAGGGCAGTACTTC. As protein: CASSLQQGQLGQYF. Filled out from reference TRBV28 and TRBJ2-7, the complete variable domain reads DVKVTQSSRYLVKRTGEKVFLECVQDMDHENMFWYRQDPGLGLRLIYFSYDVKMKEKGDIPEGYSVSREKKERFSLILESASTNQTSMYLCASSLQQGQLGQYFGPGTRLTVT.

This clone was detected only a few times. This rearrangement joins TRBV4-2 to TRBJ2-7; D might be TRBD2 (5 bases). V lost 3 bases and J 1 base, leaving 13 bases between the germline ends. CDR1 is LGHNA, CDR2 YNFKEQ, per germline. The CDR3 runs 15 residues. The CDR3 here is CASSHPVGESYEQYF. The CDR3, as DNA: TGTGCCAGCAGCCACCCCGTCGGGGAGTCCTACGAGCAGTACTTC.

This chain joins TRBV27 and TRBJ2-1, with 14 bases that match TRBD2. The CDR3 contains 15 residues. The germline gives CDR1 MNHEY, CDR2 SMNVEV (reference sequence). With 3 bases clipped from V and 7 bases from J, the junction kept 2 bases outside the gene matches. In DNA form, the CDR3 reads TGTGCCAGCAGTTTGTGGACTAGCGGGGGGAATGAGCAGTTCTTC. It specifies CASSLWTSGGNEQFF.

This chain connects TRBV5-1 to TRBJ2-1; D is possibly TRBD1 (5 bases). This CDR3 has 13 amino acids. The germline CDR1 and CDR2 sequences are SGHRS and YFSETQ. V was pared by 4 bases and J by 5 bases, with 10 bases between. The CDR3 loop is CASSPGYDNEQFF. DNA for the CDR3: TGCGCCAGCAGCCCAGGGTACGACAATGAGCAGTTCTTC. The entire variable domain, with the rest obtained from reference TRBV5-1 and TRBJ2-1, is as follows: KAGVTQTPRYLIKTRGQQVTLSCSPISGHRSVSWYQQTPGQGLQFLFEYFSETQRNKGNFPGRFSGRQFSNSRSEMNVSTLELGDSALYLCASSPGYDNEQFFGPGTRLTVL.

This clone showed up just once. The chain carries TRBV21-1 and TRBJ1-1. TRBV21-1 is given as a pseudogene. The CDR3 is made up of 19 amino acids. The CDR3 spells CASSKYGGSTKPQNTEAFF. The CDR3 DNA follows: TGTGCCAGCAGCAAATACGGGGGGTCTACGAAACCCCAGAACACTGAAGCTTTCTTT.

This chain uses TRBV5-1 with TRBJ2-3; 13 bases fit TRBD2. J was trimmed by 8 bases and V by 6 bases; bases with no gene match: 9. The CDR3 contains 15 residues. Germline CDR1 and CDR2: SGHRS and YFSETQ. CDR3 residues: CASTGTSGMRGTQYF. DNA for the CDR3: TGCGCCAGCACCGGGACTAGCGGGATGAGGGGTACGCAGTATTTT.

CDR3 amino acids: CASTSGGIYNEQFF. Here the CDR3 DNA reads TGTGCCAGCACCTCGGGGGGCATATACAATGAGCAGTTCTTC. The chain uses TRBV7-2 and TRBJ2-1, with D tentatively TRBD2 (7 bases). Trimming shortened V by 7 bases and J by 4 bases, and 14 bases separated the two germline ends. The CDR3 is made up of 14 amino acids. Germline V gene sequence: CDR1 SGHTA, CDR2 FQGNSA.

A few counts support this clone. The chain employs TRBV4-1 and TRBJ2-3; TRBD2 is a possible D gene (5 bases). Germline CDR1 is MGHRA and CDR2 is YSYEKL. V shed 1 base and J shed 4 bases, with 18 bases lying between them. The CDR3 runs 17 residues. CDR3 DNA: TGCGCCAGCAGCCAAGGTCCGGCCCGTGGAGGAGCAGATACGCAGTATTTT. Its protein is CASSQGPARGGADTQYF.

The chain couples TRBV6-5 to TRBJ1-2; TRBD1 matches at 8 bases. In germline, CDR1 is MNHEY, CDR2 SVGAGI. This CDR3 contains 13 residues. J was trimmed by 2 bases and V by 6 bases; bases with no gene match: 2. CDR3 in DNA: TGTGCCAGCAGAAGGGACAGGAACTATGGCTACACCTTC. Amino acid sequence: CASRRDRNYGYTF.

This rearrangement joins TRBV18 to TRBJ2-1; D gene uncertain. The CDR3 consists of 17 residues. CDR1 is KGHSH, CDR2 LQKENI, per germline. Trimming took off 3 bases at V and 4 bases at J, with 19 bases between the two ends. Written as DNA, the CDR3 is TGTGCCAGCTCACCCCCAATCTTGGCGACTGCATACAATGAGCAGTTCTTC. Translated: CASSPPILATAYNEQFF.

The chain links TRBV11-3 to TRBJ2-7; D is possibly TRBD2 (6 bases). The germline gives CDR1 SGHNT, CDR2 YENEEA. V was trimmed by 2 bases and J by 0 bases, leaving 11 bases between them. This CDR3 contains 15 residues. The CDR3 region has the DNA TGTGCCAGCAGCTTATCGCGGGACGGCTCCTACGAGCAGTACTTC. Its protein is CASSLSRDGSYEQYF.